One and the same sample provided the 2 T cell receptor beta chains below, sequenced in a study of blood T cell repertoires in COVID-19. Here immunoSEQ multiplex PCR was the method, and the copy in TCRdb shows in-frame clones only, minus some. The table has over 60,000 clones, roughly 88% seen once. The specimen was peripheral blood. The receptors were gathered from a man aged 65-85 years with active or convalescent COVID-19.

The chain recombines TRBV2 with TRBJ2-3; 9 nucleotides match TRBD1. The ends lost 4 bases at V and 3 bases at J; junction bases unmatched: 8. The CDR3 has 16 residues. The germline gives CDR1 SNHLY, CDR2 FYNNEI. The CDR3 loop is CASSGPGGTGTDTQYF. The CDR3 DNA is TGTGCCAGCAGTGGACCCGGAGGGACAGGGACAGATACGCAGTATTTT.

The rearrangement uses TRBV5-4 and TRBJ2-1; 8 nucleotides line up with TRBD1. The J segment lost 1 base and the V segment lost 1 base, leaving 1 base of the junction unmatched. Germline V gives CDR1 SGHNT, CDR2 YYREEE (reference sequence). The length of the CDR3 is 15 residues. CDR3 loop: CASSLTGGSYNEQFF. The CDR3 bases are TGTGCCAGCAGCTTGACAGGGGGTTCCTACAATGAGCAGTTCTTC.